These 17 T cell receptor beta chains were all obtained from the same sample, sequenced in a study of response to subunit inactivated influenza vaccine. TCRdb re-called the RT-PCR reads through MiXCR, storing one row per CDR3 protein. The profile shows 490,000 or so distinct CDR3 sequences, roughly 8.2% of them singletons. This sample comprised PBMCs from blood, obtained roughly 24 months after vaccination. The receptors come from a man between 50 and 70 years old who received an inactivated influenza vaccine.

This clonotype was recorded a few times. The chain joins TRBV12-3 or TRBV12-4 to TRBJ2-7; 7 bases align to TRBD1. CDR3 length equals 13 residues. The V segment lost 7 bases and the J segment 0 bases; nucleotides outside the gene matches: 3. CDR3 region: CASMGQNSYEQYF. CDR3 bases: TGTGCCAGCATGGGACAGAACTCCTACGAGCAGTACTTC.

This clonotype was seen more than once but under ten times. V gene TRBV15 combines with J gene TRBJ2-5; the D is unclear. CDR3 size: 13 residues. The V gene's germline CDR1 is LNHNV and CDR2 YYDKDF (reference sequence). Trimming pared 6 bases from V and 4 bases from J, leaving 12 bases between. CDR3 region: CATRQTLPETQYF. DNA for the CDR3: TGTGCCACCAGACAGACACTCCCAGAGACCCAGTACTTC.

Notes on this clonotype: At one end, the junction sequence differs from germline, possibly due to a read error. This chain connects TRBV9 to TRBJ2-1, with unresolved D. The germline V gene has CDR1 SGDLS and CDR2 YYNGEE. The CDR3 spans 13 residues. CDR3 residues: CAGSPGSYYEQFF. CDR3 DNA: TGTGCCGGCAGCCCAGGCAGTTATTATGAGCAGTTCTTC.

A few counts support this clonotype. The chain combines TRBV29-1 with TRBJ2-7; no clear D gene. Germline V lookup: CDR1 SQVTM, CDR2 ANQGSEA. This CDR3 comprises 12 residues. V lost 2 bases, J lost 4 bases, and 9 bases lay in between. In DNA, the CDR3 is TGCAGCGTTGAATCTACGGGTTACGAGCAGTACTTC. Its protein product is CSVESTGYEQYF.

This clonotype was seen ten or more times. The CDR3 reads CSARTANQPQHF. CDR3 DNA sequence: TGCAGTGCCAGGACGGCTAATCAGCCCCAGCATTTT. The chain links TRBV20-1 to TRBJ1-5, with D hard to call. Germline lookup yields CDR1 DFQATT and CDR2 SNEGSKA (reference sequence). The V end lost 6 bases, the J end lost 4 bases, and 10 bases lay between the germline ends. This CDR3 has 12 amino acids.

This clonotype was counted at least ten times. This chain connects TRBV7-9 to TRBJ1-1, with D possibly matching TRBD1 (5 bases). Trimming stripped 5 bases from V and 3 bases from J, with 16 bases between. Per the germline V gene, CDR1 is SEHNR and CDR2 is FQNEAQ (reference sequence). The CDR3 length is 15 residues. CDR3 residues: CASSRGAGADTEAFF. CDR3 DNA sequence: TGTGCCAGCAGCCGAGGGGCCGGGGCCGACACTGAAGCTTTCTTT.

This clonotype was counted at least ten times. The chain recombines TRBV24-1 with TRBJ2-3; tentative D call: TRBD2 (6 bases). The length of the CDR3 is 16 residues. CDR1 and CDR2 from the germline V gene are KGHDR and SFDVKD. The ends were cut back, 4 bases at V and 1 base at J, with 14 bases in the middle. The CDR3 loop is CATSDPGEKGTDTQYF. In DNA, the CDR3 is TGTGCCACCAGTGACCCGGGAGAAAAGGGCACAGATACGCAGTATTTT.

The chain employs TRBV7-9 and TRBJ2-5, with no clear D. The CDR3 loop spans 14 amino acids. Germline V gene lookup returns CDR1 SEHNR and CDR2 FQNEAQ (reference sequence). Trimming cost V 2 bases and J 5 bases, with 12 bases left between them. The CDR3 spells CASSLQTSAETQYF. For the CDR3, the DNA is TGTGCCAGCAGCTTACAGACTTCGGCGGAGACCCAGTACTTC.

Ten or more counts support this clonotype. The rearrangement uses TRBV6-2 or TRBV6-3 and TRBJ1-1; D is unresolved. The CDR3 extends over 16 amino acids. Looked up from germline, CDR1 is MNHEY and CDR2 is SVGEGT. The germline V and J ends were trimmed by 2 bases and 0 bases, with 13 bases remaining between them. The CDR3, as DNA: TGTGCCAGCAGTTACCTCCCCGTAGGGATGAACACTGAAGCTTTCTTT. Translation gives CASSYLPVGMNTEAFF.

J is TRBJ2-5 and V is TRBV3-1; possible D gene TRBD2, 6 bases. CDR3 length equals 15 residues. CDR1 is LGHDT and CDR2 is YNNKEL in the germline V gene (reference sequence). V dropped 0 bases and J dropped 4 bases, with 12 bases sitting between them. The CDR3 region has the DNA TGTGCCAGCAGCCAAGAATACACTAGCAGAGAGACCCAGTACTTC. It codes for CASSQEYTSRETQYF.

This clonotype has just a few counts. V and J are TRBV5-5 and TRBJ1-2; D is unresolved. Germline loops: CDR1 SGHKS, CDR2 YYEKEE (reference sequence). The CDR3 loop spans 15 amino acids. Trimming removed 0 bases at V and 4 bases at J, with 13 bases between. The CDR3 region is CASSLATPPGYGYTF. The CDR3 nucleotides are TGTGCCAGCAGCTTGGCGACACCCCCGGGCTATGGCTACACCTTC.

The chain carries TRBV12-3 or TRBV12-4 and TRBJ2-7, with D uncertain. The CDR3 spans 17 residues. Between the trimmed V and J ends, which lost 2 bases and 0 bases, there was a span of 17 bases. CDR3 bases: TGTGCCAGCAGTTTAAAATTCGTTGGGTTCCCCTCCTACGAGCAGTACTTC. The encoded protein is CASSLKFVGFPSYEQYF.

The rearrangement joins TRBV12-3 or TRBV12-4 to TRBJ2-7, with TRBD2 matching 10 bases. After removal of 6 bases from V and 6 bases from J, the junction contained 8 bases not matched to a gene. The CDR3 length is 14 residues. The CDR3 region has the DNA TGTGCCAGCAGGGCTCAGCGGGAGGGCTCCGAGCAGTACTTC. Translating it yields CASRAQREGSEQYF.

The genes are TRBV5-4 and TRBJ2-5; possible D gene TRBD1, 5 bases. CDR3 length: 14 amino acids. CDR1 and CDR2 (germline): SGHNT, YYREEE (reference sequence). V lost 0 bases and J lost 9, with 15 bases in between. CDR3 amino acids: CASSLGRSEGAQYF. CDR3 DNA: TGTGCCAGCAGCTTGGGTCGGTCGGAAGGGGCCCAGTACTTC.

This clonotype has more than one count but fewer than ten. The rearrangement joins TRBV20-1 to TRBJ2-5; maybe TRBD2 (6 bases). The V gene's germline CDR1 is DFQATT and CDR2 SNEGSKA (reference sequence). There are 13 residues in the CDR3. Trimming pared 6 bases from V and 5 bases from J, leaving 16 bases between. DNA for the CDR3: TGCAGTGCCCGAGTTGGGGGGAGGGAGACCCAGTACTTC. Protein product: CSARVGGRETQYF.

V usage is TRBV10-3 and J usage is TRBJ2-7; D remains unclear. Deletions cut 8 bases from V and 0 bases from J, with 8 bases between. CDR3 size: 12 residues. Germline CDR1 and CDR2: ENHRY and SYGVKD. The CDR3 DNA is TGTGCCATCTCCGCAGACTCCTACGAGCAGTACTTC. Translation gives CAISADSYEQYF.

This clonotype was counted at least ten times. This chain joins TRBV20-1 and TRBJ1-5, with 9 bases matching TRBD1. Germline-derived CDR1 and CDR2 are DFQATT and SNEGSKA (reference sequence). Unmatched junction bases numbered 13, after V lost 6 bases and J lost 7 bases. The CDR3 loop spans 15 amino acids. The CDR3 here is CSAEQPTGGGQPQHF. CDR3 in DNA: TGCAGTGCGGAGCAGCCTACAGGGGGCGGGCAGCCCCAGCATTTT.